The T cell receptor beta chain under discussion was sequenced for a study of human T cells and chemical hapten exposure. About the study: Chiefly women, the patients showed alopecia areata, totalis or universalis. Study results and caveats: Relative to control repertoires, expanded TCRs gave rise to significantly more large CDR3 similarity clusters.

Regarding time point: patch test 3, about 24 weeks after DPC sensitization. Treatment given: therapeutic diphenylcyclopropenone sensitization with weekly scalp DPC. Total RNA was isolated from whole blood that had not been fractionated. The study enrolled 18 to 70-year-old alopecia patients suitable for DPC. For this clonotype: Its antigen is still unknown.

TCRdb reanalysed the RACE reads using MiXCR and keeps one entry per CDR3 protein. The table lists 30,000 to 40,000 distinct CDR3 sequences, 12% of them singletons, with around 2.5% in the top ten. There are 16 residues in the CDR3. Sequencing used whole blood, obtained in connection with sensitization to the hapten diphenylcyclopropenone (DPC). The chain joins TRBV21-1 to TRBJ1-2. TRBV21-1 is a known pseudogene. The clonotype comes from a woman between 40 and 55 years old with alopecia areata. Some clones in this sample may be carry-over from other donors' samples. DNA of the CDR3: TGTGCCAGCAGCCAAAGGCGACCGGTCGCTAACTATGGCTACACCTTC. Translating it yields CASSQRRPVANYGYTF.